This note documents a single T cell receptor (beta chain) sequence. The antigen remains unidentified. The CDR3 contains 15 residues. CDR1 and CDR2 (germline): KGHSH, LQKENI. Deletions cut 0 bases from V and 2 bases from J, with 11 bases between. This sample was included in a study of T-cell reconstitution after alpha-beta-depleted transplantation in children. Unique molecular identifiers were incorporated during preparation of the TCRbeta library. TCRdb ran MiXCR on the PCR reads and lists one entry per CDR3 protein. The sample has fewer than 550,000 distinct CDR3 sequences; 10% to 12% are singletons. Overall study results and limits: After one year, T-cell counts and TCRbeta diversity mostly came from new T cells. Expanded graft clones numbering several hundred reportedly gave rise to alpha-beta T cells about two months after transplant. Surviving recipient T cells and intrathymic progenitors accounted for some patients' high TCRbeta diversity at day 60.

Sequenced material: PBMCs, mostly from graft donor cells, taken 180 days after TCRalphabeta/CD19-depleted stem cell transplant. The chain joins TRBV18 to TRBJ2-7; TRBD2 might be the D (6 bases). The clonotype was recovered from a female patient aged 2-15 years who had a stem cell transplant for aplastic anemia, so the T cells may come from the graft donor. CDR3 coding DNA: TGTGCCAGCTCACCACCCGGGAGCTCCCCCTACGAGCAGTACTTC. Translation: CASSPPGSSPYEQYF. The variable domain in full, with the rest retrieved from reference TRBV18 and TRBJ2-7, is NAGVMQNPRHLVRRRGQEARLRCSPMKGHSHVYWYRQLPEEGLKFMVYLQKENIIDESGMPKERFSAEFPKEGPSILRIQQVVRGDSAAYFCASSPPGSSPYEQYFGPGTRLTVT.